Presented here are 10 T cell receptor beta chains from one specimen sequenced in a study of blood T cell repertoires in COVID-19. Here immunoSEQ multiplex PCR was the method, and the copy in TCRdb shows in-frame clones only, minus some. The sample contains about 220,000 clones, approximately 86% of which appear only once. Sequencing used peripheral blood. These TCRs come from an elderly woman with acute or convalescent COVID-19.

The chain recombines TRBV27 with TRBJ2-5; 7 bases line up with TRBD2. CDR1 is MNHEY and CDR2 is SMNVEV in the germline V gene (reference sequence). The V segment lost 3 bases and the J segment 0 bases; nucleotides outside the gene matches: 4. There are 15 residues in the CDR3. CDR3 sequence: CASSFLSGNQETQYF. The CDR3 DNA sequence: TGTGCCAGCAGTTTCTTGAGCGGGAACCAAGAGACCCAGTACTTC.

The rearrangement uses TRBV7-2 and TRBJ1-1; maybe TRBD1 (5 bases). The V end lost 2 bases, the J end lost 4 bases, and 14 bases lay between the germline ends. Germline assignment: CDR1 SGHTA and CDR2 FQGNSA. CDR3 length: 15 residues. CDR3 DNA sequence: TGTGCCAGCAGCTTAATGGGGGGAGGGGCCACTGAAGCTTTCTTT. It encodes CASSLMGGGATEAFF.

The chain employs TRBV3-1 (or the pseudogene TRBV3-2) and TRBJ2-3; perhaps TRBD2 as D (7 bases). There are 16 residues in the CDR3. CDR1 and CDR2 from the germline V gene are LGHDT and YNNKEL (reference sequence). V gave up 1 base and J gave up 3 bases, with 14 bases separating them. Here the CDR3 DNA reads TGTGCCAGCAGCCAAGCAAGGGGGGGAGGAACAGATACGCAGTATTTT. Protein sequence: CASSQARGGGTDTQYF.

The genes are TRBV3-1 (or the pseudogene TRBV3-2) and TRBJ1-2; tentatively, D is TRBD1 (6 bases). The CDR3 is made up of 14 amino acids. Germline loops: CDR1 LGHDT, CDR2 YNNKEL (reference sequence). V shed 1 base and J shed 7 bases, with 13 bases lying between them. CDR3 coding DNA: TGTGCCAGCAGCCAAGGACAGGCCTCTAGTGGCTACACCTTC. This gives the protein CASSQGQASSGYTF.

The J gene is TRBJ1-3, the V gene TRBV6-5, with D possibly TRBD1 on 5 matching bases. The germline V gene encodes CDR1 MNHEY and CDR2 SVGAGI. This CDR3 is built from 15 residues. The V end lost 8 bases, the J end lost 1 base, and 15 bases lay between the germline ends. CDR3 sequence: CASSFGDSSGNTIYF. CDR3 nucleotide sequence: TGTGCCAGCTCATTTGGAGACAGTTCTGGAAACACCATATATTTT.

This chain joins TRBV11-3 and TRBJ1-1; TRBD1 matches 8 bases. Losses at the gene ends were 5 bases for V and 4 bases for J; bases not matched to a gene: 6. The CDR3 has 14 amino acids. Germline V lookup: CDR1 SGHNT, CDR2 YENEEA. The CDR3 nucleotides are TGTGCCAGCAGCCCCCGGACAGGGACCACTGAAGCTTTCTTT. Its translation: CASSPRTGTTEAFF.

This chain connects TRBV7-9 to TRBJ1-1; TRBD1 matches at 7 bases. The CDR3 is 15 amino acids. Germline values: CDR1 SEHNR, CDR2 FQNEAQ (reference sequence). V shed 1 base, J shed 5 bases, and the junction held 7 bases outside the gene matches. The CDR3: CASSLDWTGQTEAFF. CDR3 bases: TGTGCCAGCAGCTTAGACTGGACAGGCCAGACTGAAGCTTTCTTT.

V is TRBV12-3 or TRBV12-4 and J is TRBJ1-5; D is unclear. This CDR3 has 13 amino acids. V was pared by 0 bases and J by 6 bases, with 6 bases between. In DNA form, the CDR3 reads TGTGCCAGCAGTTTAGCGGAGGGTCAGCCCCAGCATTTT. Translated, it gives CASSLAEGQPQHF.

V and J are TRBV27 and TRBJ2-5; no clear D gene. V lost 5 bases and J lost 6, with 13 bases in between. Per the germline V gene, CDR1 is MNHEY and CDR2 is SMNVEV (reference sequence). The CDR3 contains 13 residues. The CDR3 DNA reads TGTGCCAGCAGTCCCCGTCCAGGCCAGACCCAGTACTTC. The encoded protein is CASSPRPGQTQYF.

The chain is built from TRBV7-2 and TRBJ2-7; 8 positions match TRBD1. V gave up 5 bases and J gave up 4 bases; unmatched junction bases: 19. The CDR3 sequence is 18 residues long. Germline values: CDR1 SGHTA, CDR2 FQGNSA. The CDR3 protein is CASSPGTGIPLRGYEQYF. The DNA for the CDR3 is TGTGCCAGCAGCCCCGGGACAGGTATTCCCCTGCGTGGATACGAGCAGTACTTC.